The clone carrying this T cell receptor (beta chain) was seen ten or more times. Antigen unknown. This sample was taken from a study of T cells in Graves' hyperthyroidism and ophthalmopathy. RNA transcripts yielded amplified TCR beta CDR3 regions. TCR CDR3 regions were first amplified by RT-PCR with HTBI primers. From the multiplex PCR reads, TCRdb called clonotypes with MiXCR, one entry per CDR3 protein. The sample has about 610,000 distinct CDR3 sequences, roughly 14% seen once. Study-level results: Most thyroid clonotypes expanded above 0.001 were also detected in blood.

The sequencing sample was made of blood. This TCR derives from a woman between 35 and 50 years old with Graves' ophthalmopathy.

The CDR3 DNA reads TGTGCCAGCAGTATAGGCTCTGAGGGCGCCTATGGCTACACCTTC. Its protein is CASSIGSEGAYGYTF. The chain has TRBV28 and TRBJ1-2; D gene ambiguous. Trimming left V 5 bases short and J 4 bases short, with 17 bases between. This CDR3 contains 15 residues. The germline gives CDR1 MDHEN, CDR2 SYDVKM.